This T cell receptor (beta chain) comes out of a study of OX40 agonist ivuxolimab in advanced cancers. Clones were read by immunoSEQ multiplex PCR, and TCRdb kept only the in-frame ones, dropping some. The profile shows 40,000 to 65,000 clones, approximately 91% of them singletons. The CDR3 covers 15 residues. CDR1 and CDR2 (germline): SGHKS, YYEKEE (reference sequence). J lost 3 bases, V lost 0 bases, and 5 bases had no gene match. The material was CD4+ or CD8+ T cells sorted from blood, obtained in a trial of the OX40 agonist ivuxolimab. The chain is built from TRBV5-5 and TRBJ2-7, with 8 bases lining up with TRBD1. The receptor was derived from an adult with an advanced solid tumor such as melanoma, head and neck, liver or kidney cancer. The CDR3 loop reads CASSLGPGQVYEQYF. The DNA for the CDR3 is TGTGCCAGCAGCTTGGGTCCGGGACAGGTCTACGAGCAGTACTTC.